These 6 T cell receptor beta chains originate from one sample sequenced in a study of shared clonotypes between healthy human individuals. Using immunoSEQ multiplex PCR, the repertoire was profiled, and TCRdb retains in-frame clones only, with some absent. This sample yields 2 million or so clones, of which over 85% are seen a single time; roughly 0.13% belongs to the top ten. The sample consisted of naive CD4+ T cells sorted from blood. As for subset: CD45RA+ positively selected. These receptors originate from a man aged 18 to 35 in good health.

V is TRBV4-1 and J is TRBJ1-6, with D tentatively TRBD1 (5 bases). Germline-derived CDR1 and CDR2 are MGHRA and YSYEKL. V shed 2 bases and J shed 6 bases, with 14 bases lying between them. The CDR3 spans 16 residues. The CDR3 nucleotides read TGCGCCAGCAGCCAACGGGGCTTAGACGGTAATTCACCCCTCCACTTT. It is translated as CASSQRGLDGNSPLHF.

CDR3 protein: CASSQSTSSSTDTQYF. The CDR3 DNA reads as TGCGCCAGCAGCCAGTCGACTAGCTCCAGTACGGATACGCAGTATTTT. The chain links TRBV4-1 to TRBJ2-3; 7 positions match TRBD2. The trim removed 3 bases at V and 6 bases at J, leaving 12 bases unmatched. The length of the CDR3 is 16 residues. Germline V gene lookup returns CDR1 MGHRA and CDR2 YSYEKL.

The gene calls are TRBV5-6 and TRBJ1-2; 7 bases align to TRBD1. V lost 3 bases and J lost 5; bases outside the gene matches: 7. The CDR3 is 14 residues long. Germline V gene data show CDR1 as SGHDT and CDR2 as YYEEEE. CDR3 DNA: TGTGCCAGCAGCTCATCGGGACAGCCATATGGCTACACCTTC. It yields the protein CASSSSGQPYGYTF.

The chain links TRBV15 to TRBJ2-7; 7 bases are a match to TRBD1. The CDR3 has 14 amino acids. Trimming at V came to 5 bases and at J to 0 bases, leaving 4 bases not matched to a gene. Looked up from germline, CDR1 is LNHNV and CDR2 is YYDKDF (reference sequence). The CDR3 is CATSSGQSSYEQYF. In DNA, the CDR3 is TGTGCCACCAGCTCGGGACAGAGCTCCTACGAGCAGTACTTC.

The V and J genes are TRBV7-9 and TRBJ2-5, with D unresolved. Germline V gives CDR1 SEHNR, CDR2 FQNEAQ (reference sequence). This CDR3 comprises 14 residues. The ends were cut back, 2 bases at V and 4 bases at J, with 11 bases in the middle. As DNA, the CDR3 is TGTGCCAGCAGCTTAAGGTCGGATCGAGAGACCCAGTACTTC. It is translated as CASSLRSDRETQYF.

CDR3 DNA: TGCGCCAGCAGCCAACTTGAAACCCGGCAAGAGACCCAGTACTTC. This translates into CASSQLETRQETQYF. The rearrangement joins TRBV4-1 to TRBJ2-5; D unclear. V lost 2 bases and J 2 bases, leaving 12 bases between the germline ends. Germline CDR1 is MGHRA and CDR2 is YSYEKL. The CDR3 is made up of 15 amino acids.